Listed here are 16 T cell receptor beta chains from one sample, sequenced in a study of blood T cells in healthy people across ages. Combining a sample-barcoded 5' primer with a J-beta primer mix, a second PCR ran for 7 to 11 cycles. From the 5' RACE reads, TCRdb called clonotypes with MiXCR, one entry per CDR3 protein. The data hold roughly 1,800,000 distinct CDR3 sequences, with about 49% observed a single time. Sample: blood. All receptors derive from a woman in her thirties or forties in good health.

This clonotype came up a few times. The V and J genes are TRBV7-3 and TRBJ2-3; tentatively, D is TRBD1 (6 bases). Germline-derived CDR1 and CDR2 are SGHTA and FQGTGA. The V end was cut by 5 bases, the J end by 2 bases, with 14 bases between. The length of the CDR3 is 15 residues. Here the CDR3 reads CASSPQQGSTDTQYF. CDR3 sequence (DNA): TGTGCCAGCAGCCCCCAACAGGGTTCCACAGATACGCAGTATTTT.

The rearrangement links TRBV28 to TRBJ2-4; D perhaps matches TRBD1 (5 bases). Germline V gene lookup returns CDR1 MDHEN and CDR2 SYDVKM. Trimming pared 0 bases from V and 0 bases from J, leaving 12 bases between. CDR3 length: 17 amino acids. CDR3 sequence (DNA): TGTGCCAGCAGTTTATGGGGCCGGACAAAAGCCAAAAACATTCAGTACTTC. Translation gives CASSLWGRTKAKNIQYF.

As DNA, the CDR3 is TGCGCCAGCAGCTCCTCGCAGACCACCTACGAGCAGTACTTC. It encodes CASSSSQTTYEQYF. This chain uses TRBV5-1 with TRBJ2-5; D call uncertain. The tail of the sequence fits TRBJ2-7 better, so the J call may be wrong. Germline CDR1 and CDR2: SGHRS and YFSETQ. The CDR3 runs 14 residues.

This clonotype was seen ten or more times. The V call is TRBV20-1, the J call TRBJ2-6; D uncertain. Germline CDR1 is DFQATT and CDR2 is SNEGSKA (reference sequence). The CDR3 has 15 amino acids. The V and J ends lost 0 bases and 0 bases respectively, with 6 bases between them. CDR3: CSARDPGSGANVLTF. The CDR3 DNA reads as TGCAGTGCTAGAGATCCAGGCTCTGGGGCCAACGTCCTGACTTTC.

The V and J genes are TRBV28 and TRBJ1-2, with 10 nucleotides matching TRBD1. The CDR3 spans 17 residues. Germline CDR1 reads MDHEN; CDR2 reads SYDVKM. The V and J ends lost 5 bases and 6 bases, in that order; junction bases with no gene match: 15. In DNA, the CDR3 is TGTGCCAGCAGTACATACCTCGGGACAGGGGTCCCCCATGGCTACACCTTC. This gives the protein CASSTYLGTGVPHGYTF.

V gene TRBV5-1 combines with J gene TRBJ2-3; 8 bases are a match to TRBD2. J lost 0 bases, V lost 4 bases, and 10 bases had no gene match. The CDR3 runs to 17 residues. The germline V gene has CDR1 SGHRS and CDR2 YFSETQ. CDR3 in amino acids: CASSPNIAGRSTDTQYF. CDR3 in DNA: TGCGCCAGCAGCCCCAATATAGCGGGGCGTAGCACAGATACGCAGTATTTT. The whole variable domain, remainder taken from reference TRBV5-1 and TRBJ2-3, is KAGVTQTPRYLIKTRGQQVTLSCSPISGHRSVSWYQQTPGQGLQFLFEYFSETQRNKGNFPGRFSGRQFSNSRSEMNVSTLELGDSALYLCASSPNIAGRSTDTQYFGPGTRLTVL.

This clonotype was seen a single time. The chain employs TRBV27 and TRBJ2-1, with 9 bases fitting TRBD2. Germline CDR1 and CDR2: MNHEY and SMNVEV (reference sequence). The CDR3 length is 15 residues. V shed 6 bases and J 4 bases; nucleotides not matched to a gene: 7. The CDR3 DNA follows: TGTGCCAGCAGCCCTAGCGGGGTATTTTACAATGAGCAGTTCTTC. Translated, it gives CASSPSGVFYNEQFF.

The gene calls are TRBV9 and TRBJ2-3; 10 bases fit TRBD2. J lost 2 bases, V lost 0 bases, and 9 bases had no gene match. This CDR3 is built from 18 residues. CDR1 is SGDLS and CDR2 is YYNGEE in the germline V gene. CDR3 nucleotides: TGTGCCAGCAGCGTAGCGGTTAGGACTAGCGGACACACAGATACGCAGTATTTT. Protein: CASSVAVRTSGHTDTQYF. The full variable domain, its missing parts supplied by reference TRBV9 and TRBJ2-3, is DSGVTQTPKHLITATGQRVTLRCSPRSGDLSVYWYQQSLDQGLQFLIQYYNGEERAKGNILERFSAQQFPDLHSELNLSSLELGDSALYFCASSVAVRTSGHTDTQYFGPGTRLTVL.

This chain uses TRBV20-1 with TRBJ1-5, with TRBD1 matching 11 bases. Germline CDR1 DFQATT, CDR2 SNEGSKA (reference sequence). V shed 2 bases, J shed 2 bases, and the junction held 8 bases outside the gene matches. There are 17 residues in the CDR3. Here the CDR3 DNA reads TGCAGTGCTAGATCCCGGGACAGGGGGTTTGGCAATCAGCCCCAGCATTTT. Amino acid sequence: CSARSRDRGFGNQPQHF.

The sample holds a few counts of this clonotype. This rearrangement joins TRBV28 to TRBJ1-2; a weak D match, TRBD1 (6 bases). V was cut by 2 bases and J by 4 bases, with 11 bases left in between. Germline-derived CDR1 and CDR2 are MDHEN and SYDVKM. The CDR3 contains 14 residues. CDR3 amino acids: CASSLTGPGYGYTF. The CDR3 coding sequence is TGTGCCAGCAGTTTAACAGGGCCGGGCTATGGCTACACCTTC.

In nucleotides, the CDR3 is TGTGCCAGCAGTTACGCGAAAGGACAGGGAGGCTACGAGCAGTACTTC. Its translation is CASSYAKGQGGYEQYF. V is TRBV6-5 and J is TRBJ2-7; 8 bases match TRBD1. V was pared by 2 bases and J by 3 bases, with 9 bases of the junction left unmatched. Germline-derived CDR1 and CDR2 are MNHEY and SVGAGI. The CDR3 totals 16 residues.

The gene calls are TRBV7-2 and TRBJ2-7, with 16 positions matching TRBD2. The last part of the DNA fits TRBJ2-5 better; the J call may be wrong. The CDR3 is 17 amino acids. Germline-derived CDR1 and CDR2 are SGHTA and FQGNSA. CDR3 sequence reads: CASSPGLAGGVEETQYF. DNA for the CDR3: TGTGCCAGCAGCCCGGGACTAGCGGGGGGGGTAGAAGAGACCCAGTACTTC.

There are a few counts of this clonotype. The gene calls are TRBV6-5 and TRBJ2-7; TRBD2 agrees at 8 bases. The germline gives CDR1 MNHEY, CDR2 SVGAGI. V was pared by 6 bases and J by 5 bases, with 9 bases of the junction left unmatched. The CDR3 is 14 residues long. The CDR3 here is CASRRTGGLHEQYF. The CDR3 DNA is TGTGCCAGCAGGCGCACGGGGGGGCTCCACGAGCAGTACTTC.

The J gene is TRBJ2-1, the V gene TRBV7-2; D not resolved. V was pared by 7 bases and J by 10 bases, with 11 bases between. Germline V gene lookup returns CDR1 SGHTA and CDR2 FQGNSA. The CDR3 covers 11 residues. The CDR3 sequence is CASTIKEEQFF. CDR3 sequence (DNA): TGTGCCAGCACCATTAAAGAGGAGCAGTTCTTC.

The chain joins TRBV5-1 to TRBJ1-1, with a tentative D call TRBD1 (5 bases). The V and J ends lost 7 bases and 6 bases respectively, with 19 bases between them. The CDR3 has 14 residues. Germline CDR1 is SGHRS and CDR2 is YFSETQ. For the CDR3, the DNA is TGCGCCAGCTCGACCACCGGGCAGGGCGCTGAAGCTTTCTTT. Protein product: CASSTTGQGAEAFF.

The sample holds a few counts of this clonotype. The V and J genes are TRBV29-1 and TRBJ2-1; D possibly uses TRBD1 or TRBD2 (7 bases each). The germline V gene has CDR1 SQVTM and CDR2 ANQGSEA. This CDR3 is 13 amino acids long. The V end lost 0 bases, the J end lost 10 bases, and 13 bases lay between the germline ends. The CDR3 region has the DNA TGCAGCGTTGAAGAACGGCAGGGGGGGGAGCAGTTCTTC. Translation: CSVEERQGGEQFF.